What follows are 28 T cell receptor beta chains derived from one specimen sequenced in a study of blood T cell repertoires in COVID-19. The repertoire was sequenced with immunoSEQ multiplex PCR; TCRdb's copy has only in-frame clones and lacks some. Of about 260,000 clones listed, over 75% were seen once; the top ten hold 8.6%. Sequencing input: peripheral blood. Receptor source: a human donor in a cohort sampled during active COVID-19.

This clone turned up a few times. The CDR3, as DNA: TGTGCCAGAAGCCCCTTTGGAGCGGGAGCATCCACAGATACGCAGTATTTT. Its translation is CARSPFGAGASTDTQYF. The chain has TRBV5-3 and TRBJ2-3; TRBD2 matches 8 bases. TRBV5-3 is recorded as an ORF, its role being uncertain. Trimming at V came to 4 bases and at J to 2 bases, leaving 12 bases not matched to a gene. This CDR3 is built from 17 residues.

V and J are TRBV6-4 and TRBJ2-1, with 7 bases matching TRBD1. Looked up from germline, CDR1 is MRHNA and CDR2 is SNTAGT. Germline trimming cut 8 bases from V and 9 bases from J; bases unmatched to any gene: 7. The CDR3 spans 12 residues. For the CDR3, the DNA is TGTGCCAGCCCCCCAGGGGGTAGTGAGCAGTTCTTC. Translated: CASPPGGSEQFF.

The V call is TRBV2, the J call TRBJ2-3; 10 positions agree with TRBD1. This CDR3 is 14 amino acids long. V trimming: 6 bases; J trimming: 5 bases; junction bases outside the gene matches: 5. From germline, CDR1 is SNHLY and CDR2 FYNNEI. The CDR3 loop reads CASRWTGGGDTQYF. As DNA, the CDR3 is TGTGCCAGCAGATGGACAGGGGGGGGAGATACGCAGTATTTT.

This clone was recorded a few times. Written as DNA, the CDR3 is TGTGCCAGCTTCCAAAGCAGGGGTAATTCACCCCTCCACTTT. It is translated as CASFQSRGNSPLHF. V usage is TRBV6-5 and J usage is TRBJ1-6; weak D call: TRBD1 (6 bases). The CDR3 is 14 residues long. The V and J ends lost 8 bases and 6 bases respectively, with 14 bases between them. In germline, CDR1 is MNHEY, CDR2 SVGAGI.

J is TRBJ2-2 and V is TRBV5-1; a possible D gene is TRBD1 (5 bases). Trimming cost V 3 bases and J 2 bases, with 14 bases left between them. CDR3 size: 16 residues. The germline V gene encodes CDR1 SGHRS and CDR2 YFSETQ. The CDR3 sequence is CASSSRMGLNTGELFF. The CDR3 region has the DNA TGCGCCAGCAGCTCCCGAATGGGGCTTAACACCGGGGAGCTGTTTTTT. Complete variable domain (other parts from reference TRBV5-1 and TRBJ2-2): KAGVTQTPRYLIKTRGQQVTLSCSPISGHRSVSWYQQTPGQGLQFLFEYFSETQRNKGNFPGRFSGRQFSNSRSEMNVSTLELGDSALYLCASSSRMGLNTGELFFGEGSRLTVL.

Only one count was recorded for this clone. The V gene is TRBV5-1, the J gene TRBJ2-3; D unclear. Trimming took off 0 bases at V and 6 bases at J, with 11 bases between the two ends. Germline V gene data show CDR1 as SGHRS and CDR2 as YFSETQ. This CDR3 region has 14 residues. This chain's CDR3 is CASSLGYAQDTQYF. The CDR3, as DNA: TGCGCCAGCAGCTTGGGGTATGCACAGGATACGCAGTATTTT. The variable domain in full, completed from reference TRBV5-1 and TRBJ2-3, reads KAGVTQTPRYLIKTRGQQVTLSCSPISGHRSVSWYQQTPGQGLQFLFEYFSETQRNKGNFPGRFSGRQFSNSRSEMNVSTLELGDSALYLCASSLGYAQDTQYFGPGTRLTVL.

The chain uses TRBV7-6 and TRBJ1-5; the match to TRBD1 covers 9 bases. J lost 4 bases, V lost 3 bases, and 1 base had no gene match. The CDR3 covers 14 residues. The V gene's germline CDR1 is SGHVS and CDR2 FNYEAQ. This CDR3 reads CASSLGQGNQPQHF. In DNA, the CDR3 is TGTGCCAGCAGCTTGGGACAGGGTAATCAGCCCCAGCATTTT.

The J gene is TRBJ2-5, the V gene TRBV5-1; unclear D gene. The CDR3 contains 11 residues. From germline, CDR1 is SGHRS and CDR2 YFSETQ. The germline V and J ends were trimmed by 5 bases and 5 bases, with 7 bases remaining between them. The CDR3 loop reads CASSIQETQYF. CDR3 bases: TGCGCCAGCAGTATACAGGAGACCCAGTACTTC.

The CDR3 spells CSVTGEGMLAFF. Here the CDR3 DNA reads TGCAGCGTTACGGGAGAAGGTATGCTGGCTTTCTTT. The chain employs TRBV29-1 and TRBJ1-1; D gene ambiguous. Germline V lookup: CDR1 SQVTM, CDR2 ANQGSEA. V was trimmed by 5 bases and J by 11 bases, leaving 18 bases between them. This CDR3 comprises 12 residues. Based on the CDR3 plus reference TRBV29-1 and TRBJ1-1, the full variable domain is SAVISQKPSRDICQRGTSLTIQCQVDSQVTMMFWYRQQPGQSLTLIATANQGSEATYESGFVIDKFPISRPNLTFSTLTVSNMSPEDSSIYLCSVTGEGMLAFFGQGTRLTVV.

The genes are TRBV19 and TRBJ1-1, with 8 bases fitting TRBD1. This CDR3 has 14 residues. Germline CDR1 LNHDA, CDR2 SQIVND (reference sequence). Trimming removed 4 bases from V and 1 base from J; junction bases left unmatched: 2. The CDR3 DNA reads TGTGCCAGTAGTACACAGGGGGGGAACACTGAAGCTTTCTTT. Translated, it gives CASSTQGGNTEAFF.

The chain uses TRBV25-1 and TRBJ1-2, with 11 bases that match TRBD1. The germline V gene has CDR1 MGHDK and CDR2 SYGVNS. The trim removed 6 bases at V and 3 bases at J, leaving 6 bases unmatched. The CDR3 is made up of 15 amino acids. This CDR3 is CASRGQGAMYYGYTF. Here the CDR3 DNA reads TGTGCCAGCAGAGGACAGGGGGCGATGTACTATGGCTACACCTTC.

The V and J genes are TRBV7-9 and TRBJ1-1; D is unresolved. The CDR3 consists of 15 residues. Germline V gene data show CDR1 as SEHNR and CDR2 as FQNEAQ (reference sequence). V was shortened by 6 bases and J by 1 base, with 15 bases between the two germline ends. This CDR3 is CASRTLEPANTEAFF. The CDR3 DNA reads TGTGCCAGCAGAACCCTGGAGCCGGCGAACACTGAAGCTTTCTTT. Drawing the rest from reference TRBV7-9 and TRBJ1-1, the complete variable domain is DTGVSQNPRHKITKRGQNVTFRCDPISEHNRLYWYRQTLGQGPEFLTYFQNEAQLEKSRLLSDRFSAERPKGSFSTLEIQRTEQGDSAMYLCASRTLEPANTEAFFGQGTRLTVV.

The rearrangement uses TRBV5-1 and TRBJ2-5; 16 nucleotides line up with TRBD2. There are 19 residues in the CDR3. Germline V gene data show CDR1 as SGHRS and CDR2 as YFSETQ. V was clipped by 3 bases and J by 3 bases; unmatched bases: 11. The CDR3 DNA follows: TGCGCCAGCAGCTCAAGCCCCGGGACTAGCGGGGGGGCGGAAGAGACCCAGTACTTC. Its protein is CASSSSPGTSGGAEETQYF.

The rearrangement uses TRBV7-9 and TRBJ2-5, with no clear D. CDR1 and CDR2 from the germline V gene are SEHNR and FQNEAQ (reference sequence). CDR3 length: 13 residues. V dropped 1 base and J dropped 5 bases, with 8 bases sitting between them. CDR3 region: CASSLGLEETQYF. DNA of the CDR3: TGTGCCAGCAGCTTAGGTCTGGAGGAGACCCAGTACTTC.

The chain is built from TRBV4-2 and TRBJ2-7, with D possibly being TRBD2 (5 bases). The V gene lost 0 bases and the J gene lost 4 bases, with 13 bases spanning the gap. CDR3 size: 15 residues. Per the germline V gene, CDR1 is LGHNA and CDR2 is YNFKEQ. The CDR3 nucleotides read TGTGCCAGCAGCCAAGATCGAGGCCCGGGATACGAGCAGTACTTC. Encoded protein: CASSQDRGPGYEQYF.

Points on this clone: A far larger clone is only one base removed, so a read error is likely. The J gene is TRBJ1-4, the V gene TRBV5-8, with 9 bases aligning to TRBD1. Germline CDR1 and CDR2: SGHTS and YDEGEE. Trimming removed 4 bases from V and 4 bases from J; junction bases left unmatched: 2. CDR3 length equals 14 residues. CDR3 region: CASSMDRGNEKLFF. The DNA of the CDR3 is TGTGCCAGCAGCATGGACAGGGGTAATGAAAAACTGTTTTTT. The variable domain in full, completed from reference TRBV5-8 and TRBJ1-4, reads EAGVTQSPTHLIKTRGQQATLRCSPISGHTSVYWYQQALGLGLQFLLWYDEGEERNRGNFPPRFSGRQFPNYSSELNVNALELEDSALYLCASSMDRGNEKLFFGSGTQLSVL.

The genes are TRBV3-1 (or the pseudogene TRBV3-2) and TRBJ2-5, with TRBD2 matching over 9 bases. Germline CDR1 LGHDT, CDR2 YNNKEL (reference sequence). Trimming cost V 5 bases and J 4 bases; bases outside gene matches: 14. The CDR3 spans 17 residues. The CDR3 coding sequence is TGTGCCAGCAGCGGTACGACGCGGGGGGGCCATGGAGAGACCCAGTACTTC. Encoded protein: CASSGTTRGGHGETQYF.

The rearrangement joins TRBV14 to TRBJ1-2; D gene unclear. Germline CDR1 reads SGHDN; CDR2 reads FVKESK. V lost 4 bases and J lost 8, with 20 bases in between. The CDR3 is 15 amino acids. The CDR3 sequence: CASSLAGTGPKGYTF. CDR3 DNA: TGTGCCAGCAGCCTGGCAGGCACCGGCCCTAAGGGCTACACCTTC. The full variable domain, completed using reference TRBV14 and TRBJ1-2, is EAGVTQFPSHSVIEKGQTVTLRCDPISGHDNLYWYRRVMGKEIKFLLHFVKESKQDESGMPNNRFLAERTGGTYSTLKVQPAELEDSGVYFCASSLAGTGPKGYTFGSGTRLTVV.

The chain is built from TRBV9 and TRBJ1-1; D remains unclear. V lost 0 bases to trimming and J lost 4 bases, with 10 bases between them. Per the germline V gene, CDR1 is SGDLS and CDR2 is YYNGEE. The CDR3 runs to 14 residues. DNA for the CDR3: TGTGCCAGCAGCGTAGATCAGGCGGGCACTGAAGCTTTCTTT. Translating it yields CASSVDQAGTEAFF.

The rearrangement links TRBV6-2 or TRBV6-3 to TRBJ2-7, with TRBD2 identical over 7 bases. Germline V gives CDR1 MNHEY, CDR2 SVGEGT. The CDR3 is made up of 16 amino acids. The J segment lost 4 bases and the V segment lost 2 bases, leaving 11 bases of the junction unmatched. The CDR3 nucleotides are TGTGCCAGCAGTTACGGCCGCGGGGGAGGTCGGTACGAGCAGTACTTC. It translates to CASSYGRGGGRYEQYF.

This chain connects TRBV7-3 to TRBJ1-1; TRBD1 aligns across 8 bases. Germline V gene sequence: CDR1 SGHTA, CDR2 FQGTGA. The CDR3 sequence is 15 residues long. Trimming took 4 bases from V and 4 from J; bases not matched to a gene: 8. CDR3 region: CASSSGQAGSTEAFF. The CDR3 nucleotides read TGTGCCAGCAGCTCGGGACAGGCGGGCAGCACTGAAGCTTTCTTT. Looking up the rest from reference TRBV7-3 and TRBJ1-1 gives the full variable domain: GAGVSQTPSNKVTEKGKYVELRCDPISGHTALYWYRQSLGQGPEFLIYFQGTGAADDSGLPNDRFFAVRPEGSVSTLKIQRTERGDSAVYLCASSSGQAGSTEAFFGQGTRLTVV.

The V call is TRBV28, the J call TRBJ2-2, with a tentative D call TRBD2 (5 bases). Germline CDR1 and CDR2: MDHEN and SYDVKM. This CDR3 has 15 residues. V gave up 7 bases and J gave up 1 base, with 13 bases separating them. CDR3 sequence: CASNPTKMNTGELFF. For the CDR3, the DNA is TGTGCCAGCAATCCGACTAAGATGAACACCGGGGAGCTGTTTTTT.

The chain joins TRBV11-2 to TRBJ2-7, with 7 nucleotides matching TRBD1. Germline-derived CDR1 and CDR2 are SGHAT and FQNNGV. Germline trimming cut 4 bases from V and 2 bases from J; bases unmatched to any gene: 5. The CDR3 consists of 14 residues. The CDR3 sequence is CASSSDRDPYEQYF. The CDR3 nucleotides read TGTGCCAGCAGCTCCGACAGGGACCCCTACGAGCAGTACTTC.

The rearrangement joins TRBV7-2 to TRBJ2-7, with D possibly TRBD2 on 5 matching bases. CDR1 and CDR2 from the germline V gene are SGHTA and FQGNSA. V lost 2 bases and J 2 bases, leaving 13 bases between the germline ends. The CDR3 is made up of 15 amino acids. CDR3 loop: CASSLPQTGAYEQYF. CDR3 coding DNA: TGTGCCAGCAGCTTACCCCAAACCGGGGCCTACGAGCAGTACTTC.

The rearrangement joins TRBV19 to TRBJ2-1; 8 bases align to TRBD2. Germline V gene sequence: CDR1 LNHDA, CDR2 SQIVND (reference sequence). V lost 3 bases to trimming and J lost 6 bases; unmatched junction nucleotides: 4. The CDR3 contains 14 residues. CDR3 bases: TGTGCCAGTAGTATGGGACTAGTTGCCAATGAGCAGTTCTTC. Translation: CASSMGLVANEQFF.

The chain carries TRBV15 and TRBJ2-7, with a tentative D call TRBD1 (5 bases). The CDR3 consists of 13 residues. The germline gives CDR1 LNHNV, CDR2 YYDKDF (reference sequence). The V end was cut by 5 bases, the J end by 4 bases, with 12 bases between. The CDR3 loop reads CATSWGPGYEQYF. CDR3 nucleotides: TGTGCCACCAGCTGGGGCCCAGGGTACGAGCAGTACTTC.

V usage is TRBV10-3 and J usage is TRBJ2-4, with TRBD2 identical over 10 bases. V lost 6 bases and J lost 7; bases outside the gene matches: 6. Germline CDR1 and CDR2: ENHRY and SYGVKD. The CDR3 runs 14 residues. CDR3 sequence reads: CAISAGTSENIQYF. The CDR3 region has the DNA TGTGCCATCAGCGCCGGGACTAGCGAGAACATTCAGTACTTC.

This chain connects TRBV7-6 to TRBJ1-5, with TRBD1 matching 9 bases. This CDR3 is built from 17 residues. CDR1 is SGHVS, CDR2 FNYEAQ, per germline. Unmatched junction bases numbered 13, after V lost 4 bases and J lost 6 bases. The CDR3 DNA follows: TGTGCCAGCAGCTCACTCCCGGGACAGGGAACGGGTCAGCCCCAGCATTTT. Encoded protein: CASSSLPGQGTGQPQHF.